The text below deals with one T cell receptor (beta chain). The protocol was immunoSEQ multiplex PCR, while the TCRdb copy is restricted to in-frame clones and leaves out a portion. The sample yields more than 15,000 clones, around 86% seen once. Losses at the gene ends were 7 bases for V and 3 bases for J; bases not matched to a gene: 9. Per germline, CDR1 LNHDA and CDR2 SQIVND (reference sequence). CDR3 length: 16 amino acids. The data belong to a study of blood T cell repertoires in COVID-19. About the research overall: Researchers got acute and convalescent COVID-19 samples from the United States, Italy and Spain.

Sequencing was done on a sample of peripheral blood. The rearrangement links TRBV19 to TRBJ1-5; 10 bases match TRBD1. The TCR originated in a human donor with active COVID-19. The donor label of this sample is uncertain. The CDR3 sequence is CASTNHGTGVNQPQHF. The CDR3 bases are TGTGCCAGTACTAACCACGGGACAGGGGTCAATCAGCCCCAGCATTTT.